This T cell receptor (beta chain) was recorded in a study of shared clonotypes between healthy human individuals (dated by TCRdb to the early 2020s). Background for the entire study: A couple of women and a few men aged 18 to 49 years were included in the cohort. For each donor, three plates each were used for CD4 naive and CD4 memory, two plates were used for CD8 naive, and one plate was used for CD8 memory. The study deeply sequenced blood TCR repertoires of about five healthy adults to estimate repertoire size and the extent of clonotype sharing between individuals. To increase sequencing depth and limit assay-specific biases, TCR repertoire library preparation and sequencing were carried out by different laboratories using diverse techniques. Leukapheresis yielded between about 0.9 and 8.9 billion PBMCs per donor. The paper as a whole reports these results and caveats: Compared with non-shared clonotypes, the clonotypes found in all four sorted-subset donors had higher generation probabilities. Naive subsets generally had larger estimated clonotype richness than memory subsets. Pairwise subsampling indicated that sequencing depth was expected to affect the degree of clonotype sharing among donors. Across several donors, around 5% of naive CD4, more than 3% of naive CD8, around 2.1% of memory CD4, and 0.4% to 0.45% of memory CD8 clonotypes were shared. Because the study included only a small number of donors, the genetic and exposure-history diversity represented was limited. Sampling was restricted to blood, and TCR repertoires in tissues likely differ from the TCR repertoires found in blood. Rarefaction of sorted-subset datasets indicated incomplete sequencing despite the large sequencing depth.

Using the deep immunoSEQ assay, TCR CDR3 regions were amplified from genomic DNA by multiplex PCR. Extracted genomic DNA from each cell subset was spread evenly across all wells of several immunoSEQ 96-well plates, with each plate serving as a replicate. For sorted subsets, about 200 ng genomic DNA, equal to tens of thousands of T cell genomes, was loaded into each replicate PCR. The purified libraries were quantified using a Qubit 3.0 fluorometer, sized with a Bioanalyzer 2100, and then quantified again using the KAPA Library Quantification kit. Every immunoSEQ 96-well plate was sequenced on a separate single-read 150-cycle Illumina NextSeq 550 flow cell. In the source study's methods: The immunoSEQ output contained only junctional sequences without quality scores, so filtering could not match that applied to full-length reads. Sequences were annotated with PyIR, a Python wrapper for IgBLAST v1.9, and V/J genes and CDR3 were assigned using IMGT germline references. Reads with weak V/J assignments (E-value above 1e-6), missing CDR3, stop codons, out-of-frame junctions, or ambiguous translated residues were removed. A V3J clonotype was defined by an identical inferred V gene, J gene, and CDR3 amino acid sequence. The percentage overlap between two repertoires was calculated by dividing the number of shared unique clonotypes by the size of the smaller repertoire. Repertoire richness was assessed with RTK rarefaction, the Chao1 estimator, and Recon v2.1 estimates of unobserved clonotypes. OLGA was used to compute generation probabilities for all TCRbeta clonotypes that the gDNA method yielded from a few donors. What TCRdb holds here is the immuneACCESS table cut down to in-frame rearrangements. Part of the clones is not present; checked against another copy, under half of the missing clones reflect an unresolved V gene, and the others are unexplained. D and trimming were read from the DNA, whereas the V and J calls and clone size are those reported in that table. Across this sample there are under 850,000 clones, with nearly 95% seen only once. Jointly, the top ten make up approximately 25% of the sample.

From the cysteine through the phenylalanine, the CDR3 covers 14 amino acids. Only the CDR3 portion is preserved as DNA: 42 bases, with reading frame beginning at the first base. CDR1 and CDR2 were assigned from the germline V gene as MNHEY and SVGAGI. Trimming at the junction amounts to 6 bases on V and 1 base on J, and the germline ends lie 12 bases apart. To note about this clone: Its antigen specificity is not known. No quality values exist for individual bases; no much larger clone is one base distant.

For the CD8 naive samples, CD45RO-negative cells were positively selected for CCR7, yielding a CD45RA+CCR7+ population from which TemRA cells were excluded. Healthy HIV-negative adults with no recently reported acute infections or vaccinations were included as donors. All donors were Caucasian adults living in Nashville, Tennessee, USA. After blood collection by leukapheresis, PBMCs were isolated using Ficoll-Histopaque density gradient centrifugation and then cryopreserved in the vapor phase of liquid nitrogen. Purity and quantity of every magnetically sorted T cell population were checked by analytical flow cytometry. Genomic DNA was isolated from every sorted fraction and measured by UV absorbance on a Nanodrop 2000c.

The chain is made from TRBV6-5 and TRBJ1-1, with TRBD1 as a weak D call on 6 bases. Sequencing used naive CD8+ T cells sorted from blood. This specimen's cell subset or site label, per the study, means: CD45RA+CCR7+. The receptor was isolated from a man younger than 40 in good health. The nucleotide sequence is given as TGTGCCAGCAGATACAGGGAGACGAACACTGAAGCTTTCTTT. Translated, it gives CASRYRETNTEAFF.